What follows are 22 T cell receptor beta chains derived from one specimen sequenced in a study of T-cell memory formation after mild COVID-19. Each CDR3 protein gets one entry after TCRdb re-called the 5' RACE reads with MiXCR. The sample consists of hundreds of thousands of distinct CDR3 sequences, approximately 15% of them appearing once. The specimen sequenced was PBMCs or a T cell subset sorted from them (not recorded which). The receptor set was obtained from a man younger than 35 who had mild COVID-19 (a few samples of this study predate the infection). Cell type and time point are not known.

The V gene is TRBV7-9, the J gene TRBJ1-2; TRBD1 agrees at 7 bases. The CDR3 sequence is 13 residues long. Germline lookup yields CDR1 SEHNR and CDR2 FQNEAQ (reference sequence). The ends lost 5 bases at V and 4 bases at J; junction bases unmatched: 4. CDR3 bases: TGTGCCAGCAGCGAACAGGGGCCCTATGGCTACACCTTC. This translates into CASSEQGPYGYTF.

V is TRBV6-2 or TRBV6-3 and J is TRBJ2-1, with TRBD1 matching over 9 bases. With V trimmed by 5 bases and J by 8 bases, 13 bases remained unmatched. CDR1 and CDR2 from the germline V gene are MNHEY and SVGEGT. CDR3 length: 16 amino acids. The CDR3 loop reads CASSPAPGQGWYEQFF. The CDR3 DNA sequence: TGTGCCAGCAGTCCAGCCCCGGGACAGGGTTGGTATGAGCAGTTCTTC.

This sequence joins TRBV6-2 or TRBV6-3 and TRBJ2-3; TRBD2 aligns across 12 bases. This CDR3 has 19 amino acids. The germline gives CDR1 MNHEY, CDR2 SVGEGT. The V gene end was trimmed by 0 bases and the J gene end by 1 base; junction bases not matched to a gene: 8. The CDR3: CASSYSYASGGAGTDTQYF. CDR3 DNA sequence: TGTGCCAGCAGTTACTCGTATGCTAGCGGGGGGGCCGGCACAGATACGCAGTATTTT.

This clonotype was recorded a few times. CDR3 loop: CSVEFRSYNEQFF. CDR3 bases: TGCAGCGTTGAATTCCGGTCCTACAATGAGCAGTTCTTC. This chain links TRBV29-1 with TRBJ2-1; D is unresolved. CDR1 is SQVTM, CDR2 ANQGSEA, per germline. V was cut by 2 bases and J by 1 base, with 6 bases left in between. The length of the CDR3 is 13 residues.

This clonotype has just a few counts. The V and J genes are TRBV7-6 and TRBJ2-1; D gene ambiguous. V was cut by 1 base and J by 11 bases, with 12 bases left in between. CDR1 and CDR2 from the germline V gene are SGHVS and FNYEAQ. The CDR3 totals 13 residues. In nucleotides, the CDR3 is TGTGCCAGCAGCTTAGACGAGAGGCAGAAGCAGTTCTTC. Translating gives CASSLDERQKQFF.

CDR3 amino acids: CASTYRVSYV. Here the CDR3 DNA reads TGTGCCAGCACGTACAGGGTGTCGTACGTC. The rearrangement joins TRBV12-3 or TRBV12-4 to TRBJ2-7, with D perhaps TRBD1 (6 bases). The CDR3 loop spans 10 amino acids. V lost 7 bases, J lost 12 bases, and 13 bases lay in between.

This clonotype has only a few counts. The CDR3 DNA reads as TGCAGCGTCGTGGACAGGTACGGCGAGCAGTACGTC. This sequence encodes CSVVDRYGEQYV. The rearrangement uses TRBV29-1 and TRBJ2-7, with TRBD1 matching 7 bases. Per the germline V gene, CDR1 is SQVTM and CDR2 is ANQGSEA. The CDR3 has 12 amino acids. The V gene end was trimmed by 6 bases and the J gene end by 6 bases; junction bases not matched to a gene: 8.

Here the CDR3 reads CASGLGPSLEQYF. As DNA, the CDR3 is TGTGCTAGTGGTTTAGGGCCGTCTTTAGAGCAGTACTTC. The chain recombines TRBV12-5 with TRBJ2-7; D uncertain. Germline V gene data show CDR1 as LGHNT and CDR2 as FRNRAP. Trimming stripped 3 bases from V and 7 bases from J, with 13 bases between. CDR3 size: 13 residues. The full variable domain, in which reference TRBV12-5 and TRBJ2-7 provide the parts outside the CDR3, is DARVTQTPRHKVTEMGQEVTMRCQPILGHNTVFWYRQTMMQGLELLAYFRNRAPLDDSGMPKDRFSAEMPDATLATLKIQPSEPRDSAVYFCASGLGPSLEQYFGPGTRLTVT.

The sample holds many counts of this clonotype. The genes are TRBV7-2 and TRBJ1-5; 8 nucleotides agree with TRBD1. The V gene end was trimmed by 1 base and the J gene end by 6 bases; junction bases not matched to a gene: 11. Germline V gene lookup returns CDR1 SGHTA and CDR2 FQGNSA. This CDR3 is 17 amino acids long. The CDR3 DNA reads TGTGCCAGCAGCTTAGTTCCAGGGACAGGTAGCGGTCAGCCCCAGCATTTT. This translates into CASSLVPGTGSGQPQHF.

This clonotype was detected a few times. This chain connects TRBV29-1 to TRBJ2-2; D may correspond to TRBD1 or TRBD2 (5 bases each). The CDR3 sequence is 12 residues long. From germline, CDR1 is SQVTM and CDR2 ANQGSEA. Trimming took off 7 bases at V and 4 bases at J, with 10 bases between the two ends. The CDR3 bases are TGCAGCGCCCCAGGGAGCACCGGGGAGCTGTTTTTT. Translation gives CSAPGSTGELFF.

This clonotype showed up just a few times. The rearrangement joins TRBV6-6 to TRBJ2-5; unclear D gene. This CDR3 comprises 14 residues. Germline V gene sequence: CDR1 MNHNY, CDR2 SVGAGI (reference sequence). V dropped 4 bases and J dropped 3 bases, with 12 bases sitting between them. The CDR3 DNA follows: TGTGCCAGCAGTTTTCCGGTTTCCGAAGAGACCCAGTACTTC. Translating gives CASSFPVSEETQYF.

This clonotype was counted between two and nine times. The chain couples TRBV5-6 to TRBJ1-5; D gene ambiguous. Trimming left V 1 base short and J 0 bases short, with 17 bases between. Germline V CDR1 and CDR2: SGHDT, YYEEEE. The CDR3 totals 18 residues. DNA for the CDR3: TGTGCCAGCAGCTTGACCCAATATGGTGTTTATAGCAATCAGCCCCAGCATTTT. Encoded protein: CASSLTQYGVYSNQPQHF. Supplemented by reference TRBV5-6 and TRBJ1-5, the full variable domain reads DAGVTQSPTHLIKTRGQQVTLRCSPKSGHDTVSWYQQALGQGPQFIFQYYEEEERQRGNFPDRFSGHQFPNYSSELNVNALLLGDSALYLCASSLTQYGVYSNQPQHFGDGTRLSIL.

This clonotype was seen a handful of times. This rearrangement joins TRBV29-1 to TRBJ1-4; 10 bases fit TRBD1. The J segment lost 7 bases and the V segment lost 4 bases, leaving 9 bases of the junction unmatched. CDR3 size: 15 residues. Germline CDR1 is SQVTM and CDR2 is ANQGSEA. The CDR3 DNA reads as TGCAGCGTTGCCCCCCCGACAGGGGGCTTTGAAAAACTGTTTTTT. As protein: CSVAPPTGGFEKLFF.

This clonotype has just a few counts. The chain recombines TRBV5-4 with TRBJ1-2, with D unresolved. CDR1 SGHNT and CDR2 YYREEE come from the germline V gene (reference sequence). Deletions cut 4 bases from V and 8 bases from J, with 18 bases between. The CDR3 extends over 14 amino acids. CDR3 loop: CASSIREAAGGYTF. CDR3 DNA: TGTGCCAGCAGCATCCGAGAGGCCGCCGGGGGCTACACCTTC.

V is TRBV4-3 and J is TRBJ2-2, with no clear D. Germline CDR1 and CDR2: LGHNA and YSLEER. Trimming took 3 bases from V and 6 from J, leaving 14 bases between them. This CDR3 contains 15 residues. In DNA, the CDR3 is TGCGCCAGCAGCCACGACCCGGAAGGCCCCGGGGAGCTGTTTTTT. It codes for CASSHDPEGPGELFF.

This sequence joins TRBV5-6 and TRBJ2-3; 8 positions agree with TRBD1. CDR3 size: 14 residues. Germline loops: CDR1 SGHDT, CDR2 YYEEEE. V trimming: 7 bases; J trimming: 2 bases; junction bases outside the gene matches: 6. This CDR3 reads CASGLRGLTDTQYF. In nucleotides, the CDR3 is TGTGCCAGCGGTCTCAGGGGGCTCACAGATACGCAGTATTTT.

The V call is TRBV24-1, the J call TRBJ2-7, with D possibly matching TRBD1 (5 bases). This CDR3 is 13 amino acids long. CDR1 is KGHDR, CDR2 SFDVKD, per germline. V was cut by 5 bases and J by 4 bases, with 11 bases left in between. Here the CDR3 DNA reads TGTGCCACCAGTGTACAGGCTTTTTACGAGCAGTACGTC. It is translated as CATSVQAFYEQYV.

Only a few counts were recorded for this clonotype. The chain uses TRBV11-3 and TRBJ2-1; D possibly corresponds to TRBD2 (6 bases). Germline assignment: CDR1 SGHNT and CDR2 YENEEA. This CDR3 contains 14 residues. Trimming shortened V by 1 base and J by 8 bases, and 12 bases separated the two germline ends. As DNA, the CDR3 is TGTGCCAGCAGCTTAGGACTAGAGGGCGATGAGCAGTTCTTC. It codes for CASSLGLEGDEQFF. Variable domain in full (rest from reference TRBV11-3 and TRBJ2-1): EAGVVQSPRYKIIEKKQPVAFWCNPISGHNTLYWYLQNLGQGPELLIRYENEEAVDDSQLPKDRFSAERLKGVDSTLKIQPAELGDSAVYLCASSLGLEGDEQFFGPGTRLTVL.

V and J are TRBV4-3 and TRBJ1-6, with D tentatively TRBD1 (5 bases). Germline CDR1 reads LGHNA; CDR2 reads YSLEER. The CDR3 length is 17 residues. Between the trimmed V and J ends, which lost 4 bases and 7 bases, there was a span of 20 bases. The CDR3 nucleotides are TGCGCCAGCAGCCCCTCCCCCACCGACAGAAGGAATTCACCCCTCCACTTT. It specifies CASSPSPTDRRNSPLHF.

The chain has TRBV2 and TRBJ2-7, with D perhaps assigned TRBD1 or TRBD2 (5 bases each). The CDR3 totals 13 residues. The germline V gene encodes CDR1 SNHLY and CDR2 FYNNEI. V lost 11 bases to trimming and J lost 0 bases, with 14 bases between them. The CDR3 DNA is TGTGCCTGGGGGATACAGAGCTCCTACGAGCAGTACGTC. Residues: CAWGIQSSYEQYV.

J is TRBJ1-1 and V is TRBV7-3; D is uncertain. The CDR3 extends over 13 amino acids. V lost 5 bases to trimming and J lost 5 bases, with 12 bases between them. Germline CDR1 and CDR2: SGHTA and FQGTGA. The CDR3 DNA follows: TGTGCCAGCAGCCGTTACGGGGATACTGAAGCTTTCTTT. Its translation is CASSRYGDTEAFF.

The rearrangement joins TRBV3-1 to TRBJ2-2, with D unclear. Germline values: CDR1 LGHDT, CDR2 YNNKEL (reference sequence). Trimming removed 2 bases from V and 2 bases from J, with 9 bases in between. CDR3 length: 15 residues. This chain's CDR3 is CASSQPPLNTGELFF. The CDR3 DNA reads TGTGCCAGCAGCCAACCTCCCCTAAACACCGGGGAGCTGTTTTTT.